This TCR beta chain comes out of a study of blood T cell repertoires in COVID-19. Study as a whole: Whether acute or convalescent, the COVID-19 samples came from the United States, Italy and Spain.

This clone has a single count. Germline-derived CDR1 and CDR2 are LGHDT and YNNKEL (reference sequence). The ends were cut back, 3 bases at V and 6 bases at J, with 8 bases in the middle. CDR3 size: 12 residues. Per the study methods: Estimates of nucleated cell counts were drawn from the amplification of reference gene primers. Using immunoSEQ multiplex PCR, the repertoire was profiled, and TCRdb retains in-frame clones only, with some absent. That table is the source of V, J and clone size, and D and trimming were worked out from the DNA. The sample contains around 130,000 clones, around 80% of which appear only once.

The source material was PBMCs or T cells enriched from blood (not recorded which). The sequence was obtained from a man aged 40-49 years with acute COVID-19. This rearrangement joins TRBV3-1 (or the pseudogene TRBV3-2) to TRBJ1-2, with no clear D. The CDR3, as DNA: TGTGCCAGCAGCCAGAGGCGAAATGGCTACACCTTC. Translation: CASSQRRNGYTF.